The rows below give T cell receptor beta chains drawn from one sample of a study of low-dose radiotherapy and immunotherapy resistance in tumors. TCRdb re-analysed the reads in MiXCR, keeping a single row per CDR3 protein. The sample shows more than 45,000 distinct CDR3 sequences, around 25% of them seen only once. Sequencing was performed on PBMCs, taken before treatment. These receptor sequences come from a male donor with prostate cancer. Each CDR3 is given with its conserved first and last residue.

V gene,J gene,CDR3 protein
TRBV10-2,TRBJ1-5,CASTVSWGSQPQHF
TRBV28,TRBJ2-5,CASSLGLAGGTETQYF
TRBV2,TRBJ2-7,CASSGRQGVTYEQYF
TRBV27,TRBJ2-5,CASSPGLAGRIQETQYF
TRBV6-1,TRBJ2-5,CASSEGVVAEPRTETQYF
TRBV29-1,TRBJ2-1,CSVSTSGNNEQFF
TRBV2,TRBJ1-2,CASSGQGNYGYTF
TRBV24-1,TRBJ2-3,CATSEGLGVISSTDTQYF
TRBV18,TRBJ2-7,CASSPQHEQYF
TRBV19,TRBJ2-2,CASSTPGGSNTGELFF
TRBV28,TRBJ2-5,CASSDGTGGGIRETQYF
TRBV7-2,TRBJ1-1,CASSPRGQDPEAFF
TRBV6-2/TRBV6-3,TRBJ2-3,CASSPADALSRDTQYF
TRBV11-2,TRBJ2-1,CASSLSVDYREQFF
TRBV12-3/TRBV12-4,TRBJ1-1,CASSLRAGLGLSGMNTEAFF
TRBV27,TRBJ2-1,CASSLVQGFYNEQFF
TRBV5-1,TRBJ2-1,CASSLGTYRDRASYNEQFF
TRBV20-1,TRBJ2-5,CSARTAGEETQYF
TRBV5-1,TRBJ2-5,CASSRRAGAETQYF
TRBV3-1,TRBJ1-5,CASSLKGGNQPQHF
TRBV24-1,TRBJ2-1,CATSDPTPSGGGYNEQFF
TRBV7-2,TRBJ2-7,CASSSGQVYEQYF
TRBV7-9,TRBJ2-3,CASSFVQGAADTQYF
TRBV6-6,TRBJ2-3,CAISDPGGPKDTQYF
TRBV10-3,TRBJ2-6,CAISGGDSSGANVLTF
TRBV10-3,TRBJ2-7,CAISVQVMGASSSYEQYF
TRBV5-1,TRBJ2-3,CASSGGGLRSATDTQYF
TRBV30,TRBJ1-2,CAWSDAGLSYGYTF
TRBV9,TRBJ2-1,CASSSGLAGGPYNEQFF
TRBV6-8,TRBJ1-5,CASSSRIGGGQPQHF
TRBV11-2,TRBJ2-1,CASSGRREAYNEQFF
TRBV5-1,TRBJ2-6,CASSFNAGVRIAGANVLTF
TRBV3-1,TRBJ1-6,CASSRARSVSSYNSPLHF
TRBV29-1,TRBJ2-5,CSVGSPQETQYF
TRBV2,TRBJ1-6,CASTQEVSGNSPLHF
TRBV28,TRBJ1-5,CASRSGGGVSNQPQHF
TRBV5-8,TRBJ2-1,CASSLGRLAGRNNEQFF
TRBV5-5,TRBJ1-2,CASSLERGEYGYTF
TRBV7-9,TRBJ2-1,CASGVGGNEQFF
TRBV2,TRBJ2-7,CASSDVGDATYEQYF
TRBV30,TRBJ2-1,CAWSRGGVGNEQFF
TRBV29-1,TRBJ2-6,CSAPDSGANVLTF
TRBV28,TRBJ2-2,CASTPSGTGRTGELFF
TRBV12-3/TRBV12-4,TRBJ2-2,CASSSPTGGTTGELFF
TRBV6-2/TRBV6-3,TRBJ1-5,CASKGGNQPQHF
TRBV20-1,TRBJ1-2,CSATRTGGHYGYTF
TRBV7-9,TRBJ1-1,CASSLARGSTEAFF
TRBV7-9,TRBJ2-2,CASSPRTSNTGELFF
TRBV18,TRBJ2-1,CASSPGTGDNEQFF
TRBV13,TRBJ2-7,CASSLGGLGQRLYEQYF
TRBV20-1,TRBJ2-1,CSALPGLAGGPQGNEQFF
TRBV30,TRBJ2-7,CAWRLAGEQYF
TRBV27,TRBJ1-5,CASSSGASHQPQHF
TRBV20-1,TRBJ2-2,CSALRTSGSWTGELFF
TRBV28,TRBJ2-3,CASSTPGLAGTDTQYF
TRBV7-9,TRBJ2-7,CASTLSTGPRREQYF
TRBV2,TRBJ2-2,CASRAGGPDGELFF